This T cell receptor beta chain was observed in a study of blood T cell repertoires in COVID-19. The overall study: The cDNA or gDNA used as material had been derived from T cells, B-cell-depleted T cells, or PBMCs.

The repertoire was sequenced with immunoSEQ multiplex PCR; TCRdb's copy has only in-frame clones and lacks some. This table holds 300,000 to 350,000 clones, over 90% found once. Researchers sorted participants into cohorts using their self-reported clinical history. Participants in the exposed group had met a COVID-19 case in the 2 weeks before joining the study. This clonotype originated in a woman aged 30 to 39 who had been exposed to COVID-19. Sequenced sample: PBMCs or T cells enriched from blood (not recorded which).

CDR3: CASSVAGNQPQHF. DNA of the CDR3: TGTGCCAGCAGCGTAGCCGGCAATCAGCCCCAGCATTTT. This chain links TRBV9 with TRBJ1-5; no firm D call. This CDR3 is 13 amino acids long. V lost 0 bases and J lost 2, with 3 bases in between. CDR1 and CDR2 from the germline V gene are SGDLS and YYNGEE.